The clone carrying this TCR beta chain was seen only a few times. Its specificity is unknown. These data are taken from a study of response to subunit inactivated influenza vaccine. Study-wide results and limits: Authors suggested few new T cells are recruited by each seasonal influenza vaccination.

MiXCR, run by TCRdb on the RT-PCR reads, gives a single entry per CDR3 protein. The data hold under 800,000 distinct CDR3 sequences, with approximately 15% observed a single time. In germline, CDR1 is DFQATT, CDR2 SNEGSKA (reference sequence). This CDR3 contains 15 residues. V gave up 6 bases and J gave up 1 base; unmatched junction bases: 8. Sequenced material: PBMCs from blood, taken around 15 days before vaccination. The chain employs TRBV20-1 and TRBJ2-7; TRBD2 agrees at 11 bases. The clonotype was recovered from a man in his fifties or sixties who received an inactivated influenza vaccine. The CDR3 reads CSAVPSGRLSYEQYF. The CDR3 nucleotides read TGCAGTGCAGTCCCTAGCGGGAGGTTATCCTACGAGCAGTACTTC.